This T cell receptor (beta chain) was recovered during a study of blood T cell repertoires in COVID-19. Study as a whole: Sample material is recorded as cDNA or gDNA derived from T cells, B-cell-depleted T cells, or PBMCs.

Profiled with immunoSEQ multiplex PCR; TCRdb holds only in-frame clones, not every one. The sample lists fewer than 35,000 clones, roughly 87% occurring once. V lost 0 bases and J lost 2, with 5 bases in between. The CDR3 loop spans 13 amino acids. Germline V CDR1 and CDR2: LGHDT, YNNKEL (reference sequence). This clone is a singleton in its sample. The genes are TRBV3-1 (or the pseudogene TRBV3-2) and TRBJ2-7; the D is unclear. This clonotype originated in a man aged 50 or older with active or convalescent COVID-19. The sequenced sample was peripheral blood. The CDR3 spells CASSQDPAYEQYF. For the CDR3, the DNA is TGTGCCAGCAGCCAAGATCCTGCCTACGAGCAGTACTTC.